This paragraph covers one T cell receptor beta chain sequence. Source study methods: Amplification of reference gene primers provided the estimated nucleated cell counts. Only in-frame clones appear in the TCRdb table, and some are missing; sequencing was by immunoSEQ multiplex PCR. The DNA was the basis for D and trimming; V, J and clone size are from that table. This sample yields roughly 290,000 clones, of which around 89% are seen a single time; about an eighth belongs to the top ten. The sample is drawn from a study of blood T cell repertoires in COVID-19. About the study: The cDNA or gDNA used as material had been derived from T cells, B-cell-depleted T cells, or PBMCs.

The germline V gene encodes CDR1 MNHEY and CDR2 SVGEGT. V dropped 0 bases and J dropped 2; count of bases not matched to a gene: 2. CDR3 size: 16 residues. The clonotype originates from a woman aged 55-70 years with acute or convalescent COVID-19. V is TRBV6-2 or TRBV6-3 and J is TRBJ2-7; 12 nucleotides line up with TRBD2. Sequencing was performed on peripheral blood. The CDR3 nucleotides read TGTGCCAGCAGTTACTCCCTAGCGGGGGGGACCTACGAGCAGTACTTC. It is translated as CASSYSLAGGTYEQYF.